This T cell receptor beta chain emerged from a study of shared clonotypes between healthy human individuals. The CDR3 totals 19 residues. V was pared by 1 base and J by 1 base, with 11 bases of the junction left unmatched. The germline V gene encodes CDR1 SGHNT and CDR2 YYREEE (reference sequence). The naive CD8 fraction comprised CD45RO-negative cells positively selected for CCR7 and excluded terminally differentiated effector memory CD45RA+ cells. Profiled with immunoSEQ multiplex PCR; TCRdb holds only in-frame clones, not every one. Altogether about 2 million clones are present, about 95% being singletons, with the ten largest covering roughly 1%.

Sequenced material: naive CD8+ T cells sorted from blood. The chain employs TRBV5-4 and TRBJ2-1, with TRBD1 matching 10 bases. This clonotype originated in a young man in good health. CDR3: CASSLTGTGAYGSYNEQFF. CDR3 bases: TGTGCCAGCAGCTTGACCGGGACAGGGGCGTATGGGTCCTACAATGAGCAGTTCTTC.